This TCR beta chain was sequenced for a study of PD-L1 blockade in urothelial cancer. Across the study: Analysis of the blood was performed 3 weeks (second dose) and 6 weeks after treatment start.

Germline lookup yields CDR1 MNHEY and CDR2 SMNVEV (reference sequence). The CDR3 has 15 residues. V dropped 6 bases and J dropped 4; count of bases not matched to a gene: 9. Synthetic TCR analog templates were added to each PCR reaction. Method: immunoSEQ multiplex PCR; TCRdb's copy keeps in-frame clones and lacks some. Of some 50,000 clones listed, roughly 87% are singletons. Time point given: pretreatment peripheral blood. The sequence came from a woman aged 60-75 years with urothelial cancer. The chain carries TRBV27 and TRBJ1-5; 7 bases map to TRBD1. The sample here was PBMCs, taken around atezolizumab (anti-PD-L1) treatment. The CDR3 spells CASSERSGGNQPQHF. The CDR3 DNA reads TGTGCCAGCAGCGAACGTTCAGGGGGGAATCAGCCCCAGCATTTT.